A selection of T cell receptor beta chains follows, all from one sample in a study of blood T cell repertoires in COVID-19. Measured with immunoSEQ multiplex PCR; TCRdb has only the in-frame clones, and not every one. The sample lists about 63,000 clones, 88% occurring once. The sample was peripheral blood. The receptor set was obtained from a human donor in a cohort sampled during active COVID-19. The CDR3 runs from the conserved cysteine through the conserved F or W. Each record gives: D gene, clone size, J gene, CDR3 length, V gene, CDR3 DNA, CDR3 protein. A D gene is named only where the DNA matches it firmly. The size of a clone is reported for some rows only, either as once, few or many, or as a class for expanded clones.

-	-	TRBJ2-1	12	TRBV5-6	TGTGCCAGCAGCACACAGGGATATGAGCAGTTCTTC	CASSTQGYEQFF
-	-	TRBJ1-4	13	TRBV12-3/TRBV12-4	TGTGCCAGCCGGACAGTAACTAATGAAAAACTGTTTTTT	CASRTVTNEKLFF
TRBD2	-	TRBJ2-7	15	TRBV7-2	TGTGCCAGCAGCTTAGTTAGCGGGAGCAGCAACGAGCAGTACTTC	CASSLVSGSSNEQYF
TRBD1	-	TRBJ1-2	18	TRBV28	TGTGCCAGCAGTTTAAATAAGCGGGGGCAGGGGGTTAACTATGGCTACACCTTC	CASSLNKRGQGVNYGYTF
TRBD2	-	TRBJ2-1	17	TRBV25-1	TGTGCCAGCGGGACTAGCGGGAAGGCTAGGTCCTACAATGAGCAGTTCTTC	CASGTSGKARSYNEQFF
-	-	TRBJ1-1	16	TRBV28	TGTGCCAGCAGTTTTGGCGGAGTCACTCGGGGCACTGAAGCTTTCTTT	CASSFGGVTRGTEAFF
-	-	TRBJ2-7	14	TRBV5-1	TGCGCCAGCAGCCGTTCGGGGGTCCCCTACGAGCAGTACTTC	CASSRSGVPYEQYF
-	-	TRBJ1-2	14	TRBV19	TGTGCCAGTAGTTCGGGGGGCCTAAGAAAGGGCTACACCTTC	CASSSGGLRKGYTF
-	once	TRBJ1-6	14	TRBV5-8	TGTGCCAGCAGGTTGGCGGGGTATAATTCACCCCTCCACTTT	CASRLAGYNSPLHF
TRBD2	-	TRBJ2-1	15	TRBV6-4	TGTGCCAGCAGTGACGAGGCGGGAGTGGACAATGAGCAGTTCTTC	CASSDEAGVDNEQFF
TRBD2	-	TRBJ2-7	13	TRBV10-3	TGTGCCAATAAAGCGGGAGGAGACTACGAGCAGTACTTC	CANKAGGDYEQYF
-	-	TRBJ2-5	19	TRBV6-4	TGTGCCAGCAGTGACTCGATACCCCTATCCGGGCGGGCCCAAGAGACCCAGTACTTC	CASSDSIPLSGRAQETQYF
-	-	TRBJ1-5	14	TRBV10-3	TGTGCCATCAGTGAGGTTGGGGCCGATCAGCCCCAGCATTTT	CAISEVGADQPQHF
TRBD1	-	TRBJ2-3	13	TRBV28	TGTGCCAGCTGGGACAGTAGCACAGATACGCAGTATTTT	CASWDSSTDTQYF
-	-	TRBJ2-3	14	TRBV6-6	TGTGCCAGCAGTTTCGGACAGAGCACAGATACGCAGTATTTT	CASSFGQSTDTQYF
-	-	TRBJ2-6	16	TRBV5-4	TGTGCCAGCAGCTCGGGACTGAACTCTGGGGCCAACGTCCTGACTTTC	CASSSGLNSGANVLTF
-	-	TRBJ2-7	17	TRBV19	TGTGCCAGTAGTATATCTAGGGGAAGGGGCAGGTCCTACGAGCAGTACTTC	CASSISRGRGRSYEQYF
TRBD2	-	TRBJ2-7	16	TRBV18	TGTGCCAGCTCACCACAAGGGACTAGCGGACCCTACGAGCAGTACTTC	CASSPQGTSGPYEQYF
-	-	TRBJ2-2	12	TRBV15	TGTGCCACCAGCAGTCTAACCGGGGAGCTGTTTTTT	CATSSLTGELFF
-	-	TRBJ2-3	14	TRBV18	TGTGCCAGCTCACTAGGACAGCTCACAGATACGCAGTATTTT	CASSLGQLTDTQYF
TRBD2	-	TRBJ2-5	17	TRBV7-2	TGTGCCAGCAGTTTAAGACCGGGACTAGCGGAACAAGAGACCCAGTACTTC	CASSLRPGLAEQETQYF
-	-	TRBJ1-4	13	TRBV6-5	TGTGCCAGCATTAAACAGCCTAATGAAAAACTGTTTTTT	CASIKQPNEKLFF
-	few	TRBJ2-7	14	TRBV7-9	TGTGCCACAAGAGGGGGTTCCCTCTCCTACGAGCAGTACTTC	CATRGGSLSYEQYF
TRBD1	-	TRBJ1-5	17	TRBV19	TGTGCCAGTAGTTACGGACAGGGTAAGAATGGCAATCAGCCCCAGCATTTT	CASSYGQGKNGNQPQHF
-	-	TRBJ2-3	15	TRBV6-5	TGTGCCAGCAGTTACTCGTTTAACAGCTTAGATACGCAGTATTTT	CASSYSFNSLDTQYF
TRBD1	-	TRBJ1-2	16	TRBV6-1	TGTGCCAGCAGTGACCCAGTCCCGGGACAGATTTATGGCTACACCTTC	CASSDPVPGQIYGYTF
TRBD1	-	TRBJ1-2	15	TRBV6-5	TGTGCCAGCACCCCTACAGGGGGAACAAACTATGGCTACACCTTC	CASTPTGGTNYGYTF
TRBD2	-	TRBJ2-1	15	TRBV30	TGTGCCTGGAGTGTAACCAGCGGGAGCCCCCAGTTAGTGTTCTTC	CAWSVTSGSPQLVFF